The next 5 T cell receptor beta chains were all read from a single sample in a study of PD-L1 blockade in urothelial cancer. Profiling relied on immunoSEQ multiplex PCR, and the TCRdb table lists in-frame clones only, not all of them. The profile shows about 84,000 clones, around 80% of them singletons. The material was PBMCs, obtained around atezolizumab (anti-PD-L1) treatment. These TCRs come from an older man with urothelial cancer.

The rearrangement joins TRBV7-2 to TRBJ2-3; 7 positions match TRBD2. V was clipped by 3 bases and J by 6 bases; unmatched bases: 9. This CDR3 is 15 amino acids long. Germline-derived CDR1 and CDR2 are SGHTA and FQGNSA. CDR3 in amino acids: CASSFPSGMGDTQYF. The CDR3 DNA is TGTGCCAGCAGCTTTCCTAGCGGTATGGGGGATACGCAGTATTTT.

CDR3 bases: TGTGCCAGCAGTGAGGGTTTGTACAGGGCTCAGCCCCAGCATTTT. It yields the protein CASSEGLYRAQPQHF. The chain joins TRBV2 to TRBJ1-5; D may be TRBD1 (6 bases). The CDR3 sequence is 15 residues long. V shed 3 bases and J shed 6 bases, with 15 bases lying between them. Germline V gene data show CDR1 as SNHLY and CDR2 as FYNNEI.

CDR3 in amino acids: CASSPGLAGVETQYF. Written as DNA, the CDR3 is TGTGCCAGCAGCCCCGGCCTAGCGGGGGTTGAGACCCAGTACTTC. This sequence joins TRBV9 and TRBJ2-5; 10 bases are shared with TRBD2. The trim removed 4 bases at V and 5 bases at J, leaving 8 bases unmatched. Germline V gives CDR1 SGDLS, CDR2 YYNGEE. The CDR3 length is 15 residues.

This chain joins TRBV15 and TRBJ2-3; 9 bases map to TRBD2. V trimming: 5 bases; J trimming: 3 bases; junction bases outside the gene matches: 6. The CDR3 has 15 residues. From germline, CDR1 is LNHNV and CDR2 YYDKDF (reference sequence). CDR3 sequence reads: CATSVLRGGTDTQYF. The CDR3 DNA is TGTGCCACCAGCGTTTTGCGGGGGGGGACAGATACGCAGTATTTT. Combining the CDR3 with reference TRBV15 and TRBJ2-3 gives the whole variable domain DAMVIQNPRYQVTQFGKPVTLSCSQTLNHNVMYWYQQKSSQAPKLLFHYYDKDFNNEADTPDNFQSRRPNTSFCFLDIRSPGLGDTAMYLCATSVLRGGTDTQYFGPGTRLTVL.

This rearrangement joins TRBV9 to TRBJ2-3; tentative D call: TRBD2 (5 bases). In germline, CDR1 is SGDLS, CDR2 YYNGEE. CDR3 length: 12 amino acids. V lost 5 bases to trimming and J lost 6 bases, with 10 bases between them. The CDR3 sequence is CASRGERDTQYF. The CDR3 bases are TGTGCCAGCAGAGGAGAGCGGGATACGCAGTATTTT.